This T cell receptor beta chain is drawn from a study of blood T cell repertoires in COVID-19. Overall study: The cDNA or gDNA used as material had been derived from T cells, B-cell-depleted T cells, or PBMCs.

The repertoire was sequenced with immunoSEQ multiplex PCR; TCRdb's copy has only in-frame clones and lacks some. The top ten clones hold roughly 4.2% of a sample with roughly 100,000 clones, over 75% of them seen once. The receptor's source is a middle-aged man with acute or convalescent COVID-19. The sample taken for sequencing was peripheral blood.

CDR3 protein: CASSLSLVQQRYEQYF. CDR3 DNA: TGTGCCAGCAGTTTATCGCTAGTTCAGCAGCGATACGAGCAGTACTTC. The chain combines TRBV27 with TRBJ2-7; no clear D. Deletions cut 0 bases from V and 4 bases from J, with 16 bases between. This CDR3 contains 16 residues. Per germline, CDR1 MNHEY and CDR2 SMNVEV (reference sequence).